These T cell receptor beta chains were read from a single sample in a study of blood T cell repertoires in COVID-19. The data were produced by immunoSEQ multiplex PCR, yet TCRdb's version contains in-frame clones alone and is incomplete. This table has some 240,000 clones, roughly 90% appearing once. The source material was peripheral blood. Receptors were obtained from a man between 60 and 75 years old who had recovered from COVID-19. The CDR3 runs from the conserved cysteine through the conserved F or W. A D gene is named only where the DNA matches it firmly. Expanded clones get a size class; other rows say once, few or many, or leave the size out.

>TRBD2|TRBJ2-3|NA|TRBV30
TGTGCCTGGAGTTCCGGAGCGGGGGGTGGCACAGATACGCAGTATTTT
CAWSSGAGGGTDTQYF
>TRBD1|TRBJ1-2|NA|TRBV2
TGTGCCAGCAGTCAGACAGGGTTAGGCTACACCTTC
CASSQTGLGYTF
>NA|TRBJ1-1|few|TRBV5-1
TGCGCCAGCAGCTTGGGCGCGACAGGTAGAGAAGCTTTCTTT
CASSLGATGREAFF
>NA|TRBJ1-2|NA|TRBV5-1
TGCGCCAGCAGCTTGGACACAGGGTCGATTCGGGGCTACACCTTC
CASSLDTGSIRGYTF
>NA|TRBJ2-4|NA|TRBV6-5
TGTGCCAGCAGTACCCTGTCGGGGGTCGGCATTCAGTACTTC
CASSTLSGVGIQYF
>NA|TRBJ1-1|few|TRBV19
TGTGCCAGTAGTGATCAGGGAATGAGGAACACTGAAGCTTTCTTT
CASSDQGMRNTEAFF
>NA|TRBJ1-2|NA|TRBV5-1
TGCGCCAGCAGCCAGGAACAGGGTCACTATGGCTACACCTTC
CASSQEQGHYGYTF
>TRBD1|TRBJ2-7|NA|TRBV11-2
TGTGCCAGCAGCTTAAACGGACAGGCCCTCGGCTACGAGCAGTACTTC
CASSLNGQALGYEQYF
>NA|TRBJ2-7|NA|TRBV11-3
TGTGCCAGCAGCAACGGACAGACCTACGAGCAGTACTTC
CASSNGQTYEQYF
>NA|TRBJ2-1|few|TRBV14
TGTGCCAGCAGCCGCCAAGTTTCTGTCGTGAGCTACAATGAGCAGTTCTTC
CASSRQVSVVSYNEQFF